This TCR beta chain originates from a study of T-cell memory formation after mild COVID-19. Across the study: There were largely donor-specific TCR clusters. Study-wide results and caveats: For second-wave clones that peaked at day 37, SARS-CoV-2 specificity went unverified.

MiXCR, run by TCRdb on the 5' RACE reads, gives a single entry per CDR3 protein. Of 35,000 to 50,000 distinct CDR3 sequences listed, about 6.8% are singletons. Germline-derived CDR1 and CDR2 are SNHLY and FYNNEI. The CDR3 has 15 residues. This clonotype turned up a few times. Its antigen is unknown. A junction end diverges from the germline sequence, so it may reflect a read error. This clonotype was obtained from an adult who had mild COVID-19 (a few samples of this study predate the infection). Cell type and time point are not known. The chain is built from TRBV2 and TRBJ2-3, with 7 nucleotides matching TRBD2. The sequenced sample was PBMCs or a T cell subset sorted from them (not recorded which). The CDR3 DNA reads TGTGCCAGCAGTAAAGCGGGGCCTTCCACGGGTACGCAGTATTTT. As protein: CASSKAGPSTGTQYF.